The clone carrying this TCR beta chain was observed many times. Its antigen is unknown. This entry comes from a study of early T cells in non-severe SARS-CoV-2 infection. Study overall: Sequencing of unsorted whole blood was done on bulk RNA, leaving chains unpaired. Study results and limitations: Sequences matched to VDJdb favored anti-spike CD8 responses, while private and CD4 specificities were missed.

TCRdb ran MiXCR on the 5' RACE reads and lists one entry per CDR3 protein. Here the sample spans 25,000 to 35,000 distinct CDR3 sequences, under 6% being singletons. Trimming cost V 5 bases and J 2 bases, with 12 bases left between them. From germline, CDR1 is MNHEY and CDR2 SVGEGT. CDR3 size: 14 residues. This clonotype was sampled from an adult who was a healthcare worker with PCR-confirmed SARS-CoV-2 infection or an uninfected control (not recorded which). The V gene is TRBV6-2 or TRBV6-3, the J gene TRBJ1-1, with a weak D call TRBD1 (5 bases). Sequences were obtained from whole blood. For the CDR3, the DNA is TGTGCCAGCAGTCTGGATGACAGAAACACTGAAGCTTTCTTT. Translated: CASSLDDRNTEAFF.